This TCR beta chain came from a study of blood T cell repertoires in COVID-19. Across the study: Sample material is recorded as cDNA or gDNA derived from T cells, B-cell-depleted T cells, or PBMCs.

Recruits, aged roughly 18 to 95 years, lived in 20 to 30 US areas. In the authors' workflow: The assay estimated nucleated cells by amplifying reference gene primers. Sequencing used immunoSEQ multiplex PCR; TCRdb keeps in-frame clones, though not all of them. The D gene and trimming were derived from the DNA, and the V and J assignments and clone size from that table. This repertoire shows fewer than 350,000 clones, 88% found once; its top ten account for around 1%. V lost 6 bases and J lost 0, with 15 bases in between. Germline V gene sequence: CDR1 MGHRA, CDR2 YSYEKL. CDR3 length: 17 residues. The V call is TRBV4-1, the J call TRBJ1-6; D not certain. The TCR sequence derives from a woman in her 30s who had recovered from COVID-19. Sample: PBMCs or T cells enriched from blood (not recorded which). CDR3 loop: CASRSFGEASYNSPLHF. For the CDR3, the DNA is TGCGCCAGCAGATCTTTCGGGGAGGCCTCCTATAATTCACCCCTCCACTTT.